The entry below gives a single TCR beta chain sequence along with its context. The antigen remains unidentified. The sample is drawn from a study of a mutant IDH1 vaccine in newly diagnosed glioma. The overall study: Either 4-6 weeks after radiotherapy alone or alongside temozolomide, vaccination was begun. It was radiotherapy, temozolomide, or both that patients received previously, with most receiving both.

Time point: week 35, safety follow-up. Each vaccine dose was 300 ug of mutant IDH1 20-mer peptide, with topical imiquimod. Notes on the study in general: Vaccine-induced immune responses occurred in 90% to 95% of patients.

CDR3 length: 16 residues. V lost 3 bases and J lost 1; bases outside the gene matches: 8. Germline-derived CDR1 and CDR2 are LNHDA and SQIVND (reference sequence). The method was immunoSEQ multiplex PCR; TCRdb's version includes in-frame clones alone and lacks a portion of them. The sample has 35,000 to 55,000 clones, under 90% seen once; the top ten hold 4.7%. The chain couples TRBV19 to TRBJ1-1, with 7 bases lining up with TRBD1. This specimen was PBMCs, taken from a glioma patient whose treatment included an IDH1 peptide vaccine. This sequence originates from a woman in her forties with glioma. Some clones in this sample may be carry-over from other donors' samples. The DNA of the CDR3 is TGTGCCAGTAGTATGTTCCCTTACAGGGGGAACACTGAAGCTTTCTTT. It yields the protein CASSMFPYRGNTEAFF.